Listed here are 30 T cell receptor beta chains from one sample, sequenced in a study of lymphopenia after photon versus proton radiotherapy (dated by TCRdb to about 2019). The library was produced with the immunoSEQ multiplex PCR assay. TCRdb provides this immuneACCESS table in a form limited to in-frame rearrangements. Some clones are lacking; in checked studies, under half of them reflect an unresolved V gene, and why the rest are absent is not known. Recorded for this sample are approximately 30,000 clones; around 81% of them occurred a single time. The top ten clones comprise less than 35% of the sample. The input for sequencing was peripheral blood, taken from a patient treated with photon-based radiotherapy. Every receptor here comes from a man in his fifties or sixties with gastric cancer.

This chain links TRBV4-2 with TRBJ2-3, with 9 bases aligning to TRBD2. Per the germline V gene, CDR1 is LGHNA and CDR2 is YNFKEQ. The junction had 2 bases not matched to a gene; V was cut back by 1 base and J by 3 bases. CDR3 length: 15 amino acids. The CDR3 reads CASSQGRGGTDTQYF. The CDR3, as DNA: TGTGCCAGCAGCCAAGGGCGGGGGGGGACAGATACGCAGTATTTT.

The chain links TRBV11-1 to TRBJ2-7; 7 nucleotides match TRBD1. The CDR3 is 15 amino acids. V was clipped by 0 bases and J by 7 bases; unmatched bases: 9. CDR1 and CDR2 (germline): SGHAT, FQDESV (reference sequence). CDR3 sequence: CASSLAPDRPGEQYF. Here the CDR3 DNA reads TGTGCCAGCAGCTTAGCACCGGACAGGCCGGGGGAGCAGTACTTC.

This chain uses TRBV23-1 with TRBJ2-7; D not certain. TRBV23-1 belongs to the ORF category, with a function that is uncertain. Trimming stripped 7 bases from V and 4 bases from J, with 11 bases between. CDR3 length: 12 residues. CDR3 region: CASIPDAYEQYV. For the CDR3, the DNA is TGCGCCAGCATACCTGATGCTTACGAGCAGTACGTC.

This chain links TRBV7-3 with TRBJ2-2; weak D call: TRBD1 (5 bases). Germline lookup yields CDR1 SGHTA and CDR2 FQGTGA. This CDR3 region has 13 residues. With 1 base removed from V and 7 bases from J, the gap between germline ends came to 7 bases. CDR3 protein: CASSLSRGGELFF. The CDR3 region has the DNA TGTGCCAGCAGCTTAAGTAGGGGCGGGGAGCTGTTTTTT.

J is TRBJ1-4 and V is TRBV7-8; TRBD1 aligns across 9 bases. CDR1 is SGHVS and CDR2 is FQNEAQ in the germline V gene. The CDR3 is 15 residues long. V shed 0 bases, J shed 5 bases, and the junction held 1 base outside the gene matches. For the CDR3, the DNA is TGTGCCAGCAGCTTAGCGGGGACAGGGAATGAAAAACTGTTTTTT. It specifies CASSLAGTGNEKLFF.

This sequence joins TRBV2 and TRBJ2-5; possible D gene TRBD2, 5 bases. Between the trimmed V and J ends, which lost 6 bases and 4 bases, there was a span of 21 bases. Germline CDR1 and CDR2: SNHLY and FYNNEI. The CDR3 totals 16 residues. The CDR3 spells CASSPSRTGRPETQYF. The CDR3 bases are TGTGCCAGCAGCCCGAGCAGGACGGGAAGACCAGAGACCCAGTACTTC.

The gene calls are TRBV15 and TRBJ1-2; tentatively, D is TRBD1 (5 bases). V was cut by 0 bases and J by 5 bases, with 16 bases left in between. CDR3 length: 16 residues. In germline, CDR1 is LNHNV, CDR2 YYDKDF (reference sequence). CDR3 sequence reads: CATSRDPGQRIYGYTF. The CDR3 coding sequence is TGTGCCACCAGCAGAGATCCAGGGCAGAGAATTTATGGCTACACCTTC. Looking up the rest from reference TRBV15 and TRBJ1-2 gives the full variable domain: DAMVIQNPRYQVTQFGKPVTLSCSQTLNHNVMYWYQQKSSQAPKLLFHYYDKDFNNEADTPDNFQSRRPNTSFCFLDIRSPGLGDTAMYLCATSRDPGQRIYGYTFGSGTRLTVV.

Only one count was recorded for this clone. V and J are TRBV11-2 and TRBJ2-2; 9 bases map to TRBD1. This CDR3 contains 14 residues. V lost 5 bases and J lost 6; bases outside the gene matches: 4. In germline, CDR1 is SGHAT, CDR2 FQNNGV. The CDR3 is CASSPRQGAGELFF. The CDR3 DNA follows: TGTGCCAGCAGCCCACGACAGGGGGCCGGGGAGCTGTTTTTT.

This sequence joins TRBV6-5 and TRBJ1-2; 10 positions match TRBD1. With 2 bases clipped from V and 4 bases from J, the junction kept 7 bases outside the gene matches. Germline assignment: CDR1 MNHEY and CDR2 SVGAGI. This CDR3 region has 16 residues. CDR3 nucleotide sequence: TGTGCCAGCAGTTACATCAGGACAGGGGGTTTCTATGGCTACACCTTC. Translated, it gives CASSYIRTGGFYGYTF.

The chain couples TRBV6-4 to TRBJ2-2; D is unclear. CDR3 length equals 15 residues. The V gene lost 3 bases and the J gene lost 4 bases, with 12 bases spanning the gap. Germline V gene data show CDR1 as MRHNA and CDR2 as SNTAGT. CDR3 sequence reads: CASSEGLPPTGELFF. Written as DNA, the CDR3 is TGTGCCAGCAGTGAAGGGCTCCCCCCCACCGGGGAGCTGTTTTTT.

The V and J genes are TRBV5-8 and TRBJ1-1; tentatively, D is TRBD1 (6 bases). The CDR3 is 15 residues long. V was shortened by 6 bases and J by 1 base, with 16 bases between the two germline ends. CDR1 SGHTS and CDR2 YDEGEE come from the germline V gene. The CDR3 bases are TGTGCCAGCAACTCTCGCGGGACACCGAACACTGAAGCTTTCTTT. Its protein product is CASNSRGTPNTEAFF. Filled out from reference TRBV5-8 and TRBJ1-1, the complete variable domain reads EAGVTQSPTHLIKTRGQQATLRCSPISGHTSVYWYQQALGLGLQFLLWYDEGEERNRGNFPPRFSGRQFPNYSSELNVNALELEDSALYLCASNSRGTPNTEAFFGQGTRLTVV.

CDR3 region: CASSLSGQETQYF. For the CDR3, the DNA is TGTGCCAGCAGCTTGTCTGGGCAAGAGACCCAGTACTTC. The chain carries TRBV7-8 and TRBJ2-5; unclear D gene. The CDR3 totals 13 residues. V was cut by 3 bases and J by 2 bases, with 7 bases left in between. CDR1 and CDR2 (germline): SGHVS, FQNEAQ.

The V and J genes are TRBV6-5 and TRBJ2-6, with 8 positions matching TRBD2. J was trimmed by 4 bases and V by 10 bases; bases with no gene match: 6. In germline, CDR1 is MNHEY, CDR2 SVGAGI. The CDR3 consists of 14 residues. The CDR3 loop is CATGGGSGANVLTF. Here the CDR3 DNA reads TGTGCCACCGGGGGGGGATCCGGGGCCAACGTCCTGACTTTC.

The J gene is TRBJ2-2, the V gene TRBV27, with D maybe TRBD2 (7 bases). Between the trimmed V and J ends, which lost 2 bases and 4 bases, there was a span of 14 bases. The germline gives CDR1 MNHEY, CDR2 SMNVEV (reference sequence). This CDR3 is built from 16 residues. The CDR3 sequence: CASSLEGGRITGELFF. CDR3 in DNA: TGTGCCAGCAGTTTAGAGGGGGGGCGGATCACCGGGGAGCTGTTTTTT.

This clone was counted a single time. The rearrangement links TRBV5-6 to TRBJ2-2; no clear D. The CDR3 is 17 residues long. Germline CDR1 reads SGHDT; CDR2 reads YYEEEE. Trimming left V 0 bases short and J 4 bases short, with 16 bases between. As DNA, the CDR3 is TGTGCCAGCAGCTTGGCCGGTGACACAGCCTTCACCGGGGAGCTGTTTTTT. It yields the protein CASSLAGDTAFTGELFF.

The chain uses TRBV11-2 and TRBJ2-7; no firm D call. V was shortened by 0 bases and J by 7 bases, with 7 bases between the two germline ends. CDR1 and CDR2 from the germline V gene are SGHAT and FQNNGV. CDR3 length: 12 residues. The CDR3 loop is CASSLEGGEQYF. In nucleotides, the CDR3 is TGTGCCAGCAGCTTAGAGGGTGGGGAGCAGTACTTC.

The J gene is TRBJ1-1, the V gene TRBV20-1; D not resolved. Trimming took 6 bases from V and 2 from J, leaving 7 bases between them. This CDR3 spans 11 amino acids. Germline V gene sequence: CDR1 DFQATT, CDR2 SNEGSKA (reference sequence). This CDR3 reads CSAEHNTEAFF. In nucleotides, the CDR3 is TGCAGTGCAGAACACAACACTGAAGCTTTCTTT.

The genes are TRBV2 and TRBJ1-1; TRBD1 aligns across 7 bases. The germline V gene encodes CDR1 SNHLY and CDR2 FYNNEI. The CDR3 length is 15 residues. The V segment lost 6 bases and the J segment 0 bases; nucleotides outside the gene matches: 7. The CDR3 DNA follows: TGTGCCAGCAGGAGGAGGGGGCAAATGAACACTGAAGCTTTCTTT. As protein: CASRRRGQMNTEAFF.

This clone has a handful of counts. CDR3 in DNA: TGTGCCAGCAGCCAGGGACGGGCTAAGCAGTACTTC. This sequence encodes CASSQGRAKQYF. V usage is TRBV14 and J usage is TRBJ2-7; TRBD1 or TRBD2 may be the D gene (5 bases each). CDR1 and CDR2 from the germline V gene are SGHDN and FVKESK. Trimming removed 3 bases from V and 8 bases from J, with 11 bases in between. The CDR3 covers 12 residues.

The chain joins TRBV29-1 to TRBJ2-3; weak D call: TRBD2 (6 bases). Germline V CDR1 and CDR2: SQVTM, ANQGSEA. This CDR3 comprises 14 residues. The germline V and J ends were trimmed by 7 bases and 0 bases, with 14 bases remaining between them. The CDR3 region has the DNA TGCAGCGGCGGCCGGGACTCGAGCACAGATACGCAGTATTTT. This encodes CSGGRDSSTDTQYF.

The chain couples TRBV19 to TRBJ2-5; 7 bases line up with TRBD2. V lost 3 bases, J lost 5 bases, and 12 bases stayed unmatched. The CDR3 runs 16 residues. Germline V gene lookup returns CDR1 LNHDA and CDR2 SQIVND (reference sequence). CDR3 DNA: TGTGCCAGTAGTATTACCAGCGGGGCTGTATTGGAGACCCAGTACTTC. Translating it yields CASSITSGAVLETQYF.

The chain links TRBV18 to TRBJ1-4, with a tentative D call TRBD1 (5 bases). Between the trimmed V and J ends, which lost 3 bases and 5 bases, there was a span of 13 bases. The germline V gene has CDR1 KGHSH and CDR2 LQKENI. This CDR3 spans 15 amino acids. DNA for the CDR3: TGTGCCAGCTCACCCCGACAGAGTCAAAATGAAAAACTGTTTTTT. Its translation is CASSPRQSQNEKLFF.

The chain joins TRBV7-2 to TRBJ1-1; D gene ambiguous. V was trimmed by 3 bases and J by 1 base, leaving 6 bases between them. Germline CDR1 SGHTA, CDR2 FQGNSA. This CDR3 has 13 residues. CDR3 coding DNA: TGTGCCAGCAGCTTTGGTGGGAACACTGAAGCTTTCTTT. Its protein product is CASSFGGNTEAFF.

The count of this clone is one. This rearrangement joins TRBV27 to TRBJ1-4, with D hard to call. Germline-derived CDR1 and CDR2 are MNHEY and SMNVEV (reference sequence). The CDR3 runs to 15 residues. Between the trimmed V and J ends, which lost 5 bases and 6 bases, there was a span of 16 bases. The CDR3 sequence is CASSTFGRMDEKLFF. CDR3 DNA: TGTGCCAGCAGTACCTTCGGCCGGATGGATGAAAAACTGTTTTTT.

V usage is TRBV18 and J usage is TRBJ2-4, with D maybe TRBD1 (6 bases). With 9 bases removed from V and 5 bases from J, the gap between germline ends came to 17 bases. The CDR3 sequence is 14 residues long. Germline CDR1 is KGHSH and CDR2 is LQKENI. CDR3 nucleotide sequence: TGTGCCAGTTCGGGACAAGGGACCCAAAACATTCAGTACTTC. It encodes CASSGQGTQNIQYF.

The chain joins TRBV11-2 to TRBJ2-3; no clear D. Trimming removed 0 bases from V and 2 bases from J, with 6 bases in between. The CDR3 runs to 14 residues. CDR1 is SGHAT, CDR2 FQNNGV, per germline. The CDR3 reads CASSLESNTDTQYF. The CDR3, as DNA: TGTGCCAGCAGCTTAGAGTCAAACACAGATACGCAGTATTTT.

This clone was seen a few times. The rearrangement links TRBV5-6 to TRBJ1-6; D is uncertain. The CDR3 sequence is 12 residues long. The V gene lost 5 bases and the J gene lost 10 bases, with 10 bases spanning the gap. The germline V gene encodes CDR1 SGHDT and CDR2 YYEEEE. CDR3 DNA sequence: TGTGCCAGCAGTCGGGTGGGATCACCCCTCCACTTT. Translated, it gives CASSRVGSPLHF.

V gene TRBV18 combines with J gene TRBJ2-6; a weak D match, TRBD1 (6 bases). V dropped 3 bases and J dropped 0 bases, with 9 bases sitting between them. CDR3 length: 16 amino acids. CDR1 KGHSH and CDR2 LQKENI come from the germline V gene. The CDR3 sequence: CASSPDSFSGANVLTF. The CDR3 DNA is TGTGCCAGCTCACCGGACAGTTTCTCTGGGGCCAACGTCCTGACTTTC.

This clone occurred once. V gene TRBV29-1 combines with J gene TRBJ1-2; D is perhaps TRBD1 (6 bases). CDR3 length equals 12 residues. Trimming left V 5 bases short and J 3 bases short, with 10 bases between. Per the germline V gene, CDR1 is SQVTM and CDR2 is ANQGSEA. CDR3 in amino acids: CSVLAGDYGYTF. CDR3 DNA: TGCAGCGTTTTAGCAGGGGACTATGGCTACACCTTC.

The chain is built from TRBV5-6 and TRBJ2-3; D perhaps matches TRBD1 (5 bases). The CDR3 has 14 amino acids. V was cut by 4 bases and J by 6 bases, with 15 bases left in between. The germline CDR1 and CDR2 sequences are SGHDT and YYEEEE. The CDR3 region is CASSHTGSPDTQYF. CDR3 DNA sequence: TGTGCCAGCAGCCATACAGGTAGTCCGGATACGCAGTATTTT.